This T cell receptor beta chain was found in a study of OX40 agonist ivuxolimab in advanced cancers. Looking at the study overall: Three patients, one with hepatocellular carcinoma and two with cutaneous melanoma, achieved partial responses.

Repertoires were generated with immunoSEQ multiplex PCR, while TCRdb's copy carries only in-frame clones and drops some. This table has about 23,000 clones, about 83% appearing once. The CDR3 extends over 14 amino acids. CDR1 SGHDT and CDR2 YYEEEE come from the germline V gene. Trimming shortened V by 0 bases and J by 4 bases, and 11 bases separated the two germline ends. This clone was counted a single time. The V and J genes are TRBV5-6 and TRBJ2-7; TRBD2 might be the D (6 bases). The material sequenced was CD4+ or CD8+ T cells sorted from blood, taken in a trial of the OX40 agonist ivuxolimab. The receptor was derived from an adult with an advanced solid tumor such as melanoma, head and neck, liver or kidney cancer. CDR3 in DNA: TGTGCCAGCAGCTTGGGACTAGGGTCATACGAGCAGTACTTC. This codes for CASSLGLGSYEQYF.